This is a list of T cell receptor beta chains from one sample in a study of blood T cell repertoires in COVID-19. Produced via immunoSEQ multiplex PCR; TCRdb's table is partial and in-frame only. The top ten clones hold over 1.1% of a sample with some 140,000 clones, 84% of them seen once. Sequencing was carried out using peripheral blood. These receptors all stem from a man between 60 and 75 years old with acute or convalescent COVID-19. CDR3s include the opening cysteine and the closing phenylalanine or tryptophan. The order of the fields is CDR3 DNA, CDR3 protein, clone size, CDR3 length, J gene, V gene, D gene. A D gene is named only where the DNA matches it firmly. Only part of the rows carry a size: once, few, many, or a class if the clone is expanded.

DNA: TGTGCCAGCAGTTCCTCCCTGGCGGCAGGGGAAAAACTGTTTTTT
CDR3: CASSSSLAAGEKLFF
size: .
length: 15
J: TRBJ1-4
V: TRBV28
D: .

DNA: TGTGCCACCAGTGATCCCAAACCGGGACAGGAGGGCAATGAGCAGTTCTTC
CDR3: CATSDPKPGQEGNEQFF
size: .
length: 17
J: TRBJ2-1
V: TRBV24-1
D: TRBD1

DNA: TGTGCCAGCAGTTACTCGGCCGGGGGTCTTAGCTACACCTTC
CDR3: CASSYSAGGLSYTF
size: .
length: 14
J: TRBJ1-2
V: TRBV6-5
D: .

DNA: TGTGCCAGCAGCCAAGAGGAGACAGGGACGGGGGGCTACACCTTC
CDR3: CASSQEETGTGGYTF
size: few
length: 15
J: TRBJ1-2
V: TRBV14
D: TRBD1

DNA: TGTGCCAGCAGCTCACTCCGGGACACCGGGGAGCTGTTTTTT
CDR3: CASSSLRDTGELFF
size: .
length: 14
J: TRBJ2-2
V: TRBV11-2
D: .

DNA: TGCGCCAGCAGAATCCCGGGGACGGGAGATGACGGGGAGCTGTTTTTT
CDR3: CASRIPGTGDDGELFF
size: .
length: 16
J: TRBJ2-2
V: TRBV5-1
D: .

DNA: TGTGCCACCAGCAGGCGGACAGGGGGCCAAGAGACCCAGTACTTC
CDR3: CATSRRTGGQETQYF
size: .
length: 15
J: TRBJ2-5
V: TRBV15
D: TRBD1

DNA: TGTGCCAGCAGCTGGGACTCCAATGAGCAGTTCTTC
CDR3: CASSWDSNEQFF
size: .
length: 12
J: TRBJ2-1
V: TRBV11-2
D: .

DNA: TGTGCCAGCAGCTTAGCCGCGGGGGGGCATACTACTGGAAACACCATATATTTT
CDR3: CASSLAAGGHTTGNTIYF
size: .
length: 18
J: TRBJ1-3
V: TRBV7-3
D: .

DNA: TGTGCCAGCAGCTTAGCTGTAGCCGGGACAGAGAACACTGAAGCTTTCTTT
CDR3: CASSLAVAGTENTEAFF
size: few
length: 17
J: TRBJ1-1
V: TRBV7-6
D: TRBD1

DNA: TGTGCCAGCAGCTTAGCGGGACAGGGAGGATCACCCCTCCACTTT
CDR3: CASSLAGQGGSPLHF
size: once
length: 15
J: TRBJ1-6
V: TRBV11-2
D: TRBD1

DNA: TGCGCCAGCAGCGGGGTGGGGTCGGGGGCAGATACGCAGTATTTT
CDR3: CASSGVGSGADTQYF
size: .
length: 15
J: TRBJ2-3
V: TRBV5-1
D: .

DNA: TGTGCCAGCAGTTACCTGACAGGGGATGACGAGCAGTACTTC
CDR3: CASSYLTGDDEQYF
size: .
length: 14
J: TRBJ2-7
V: TRBV6-5
D: TRBD1

DNA: TGTGCCAGCAGTTACTCGACCGGGAGTAATTCACCCCTCCACTTT
CDR3: CASSYSTGSNSPLHF
size: .
length: 15
J: TRBJ1-6
V: TRBV6-2/TRBV6-3
D: .

DNA: TGTGCCAGCAGTTCGGGACAGCTCTACGAGCAGTACTTC
CDR3: CASSSGQLYEQYF
size: .
length: 13
J: TRBJ2-7
V: TRBV6-6
D: TRBD1

DNA: TGCAGTGCTGCAGGGGGAACTGAAGCTTTCTTT
CDR3: CSAAGGTEAFF
size: .
length: 11
J: TRBJ1-1
V: TRBV20-1
D: TRBD1

DNA: TGTGCCAGCAGTGAGGGTACAGGGGCCTACGAGCAGTACTTC
CDR3: CASSEGTGAYEQYF
size: .
length: 14
J: TRBJ2-7
V: TRBV2
D: TRBD1

DNA: TGTGCCATCAGTGCCGGGACAGGGGGAAACACCATATATTTT
CDR3: CAISAGTGGNTIYF
size: .
length: 14
J: TRBJ1-3
V: TRBV10-3
D: TRBD1

DNA: TGTGCCAGCAGCGAGGGACAGGGGAGACATCAGCCCCAGCATTTT
CDR3: CASSEGQGRHQPQHF
size: .
length: 15
J: TRBJ1-5
V: TRBV9
D: TRBD1

DNA: TGTGCCAGCAGTTTATACGGTAGCAATCAGCCCCAGCATTTT
CDR3: CASSLYGSNQPQHF
size: .
length: 14
J: TRBJ1-5
V: TRBV28
D: .

DNA: TGTGCCAGTGGCGGTCCGCGGGAGACCCAGTACTTC
CDR3: CASGGPRETQYF
size: .
length: 12
J: TRBJ2-5
V: TRBV6-5
D: .

DNA: TGTGCCACCAAGGGGGCCTCCACTGAAGCTTTCTTT
CDR3: CATKGASTEAFF
size: .
length: 12
J: TRBJ1-1
V: TRBV24-1
D: TRBD1

DNA: TGTGCCAGCAGCCAAGAAGATGGCATTAGCGGGAGGGCCAAGCCCGGGGAGCTGTTTTTT
CDR3: CASSQEDGISGRAKPGELFF
size: .
length: 20
J: TRBJ2-2
V: TRBV3-1/TRBV3-2
D: TRBD2

DNA: TGCGCCAGCAGCTGGGAGGGGCACATTCAGCCTGGGACTGAAGCTTTCTTT
CDR3: CASSWEGHIQPGTEAFF
size: .
length: 17
J: TRBJ1-1
V: TRBV5-1
D: .

DNA: TGTGCCAGCAGTGAAGCACCAGGGGCCGTCTTCAATTCACCCCTCCACTTT
CDR3: CASSEAPGAVFNSPLHF
size: .
length: 17
J: TRBJ1-6
V: TRBV6-1
D: .

DNA: TGTGCCAGCAGCCTTGAGGACAGGGTGGTAAACATTCAGTACTTC
CDR3: CASSLEDRVVNIQYF
size: .
length: 15
J: TRBJ2-4
V: TRBV7-9
D: TRBD1

DNA: TGCAGCGTCAACCTACAGGGGGACACTGAAGCTTTCTTT
CDR3: CSVNLQGDTEAFF
size: .
length: 13
J: TRBJ1-1
V: TRBV29-1
D: TRBD1

DNA: TGTGCCAGCAGTTTGAGTGTCCAGGGCCAGCCCCAGCATTTT
CDR3: CASSLSVQGQPQHF
size: .
length: 14
J: TRBJ1-5
V: TRBV27
D: .

DNA: TGTGCCAGCAGCTTGGATGTCCGGGTGAATGAAAAACTGTTTTTT
CDR3: CASSLDVRVNEKLFF
size: .
length: 15
J: TRBJ1-4
V: TRBV5-5
D: .

DNA: TGTGCCAGCAGCTCGACAAGGGGGGGGACTGAAGCTTTCTTT
CDR3: CASSSTRGGTEAFF
size: once
length: 14
J: TRBJ1-1
V: TRBV7-8
D: .

DNA: TGTGCCAGCAGCTTAGATCTTAGGCTAGCGGACCTCCGGAACAATGAGCAGTTCTTC
CDR3: CASSLDLRLADLRNNEQFF
size: .
length: 19
J: TRBJ2-1
V: TRBV11-3
D: TRBD2

DNA: TGTGCCAGCAGCTTAGAGAGAGGGGAGCTGTTTTTT
CDR3: CASSLERGELFF
size: .
length: 12
J: TRBJ2-2
V: TRBV11-2
D: .

DNA: TGCGCCAGCAGCTTGGTTGGCAGCGACTCTGGAAACACCATATATTTT
CDR3: CASSLVGSDSGNTIYF
size: few
length: 16
J: TRBJ1-3
V: TRBV5-1
D: .

DNA: TGTGCCAGTTTAGCGGGGAACAGAGGGGACGAGCAGTACTTC
CDR3: CASLAGNRGDEQYF
size: .
length: 14
J: TRBJ2-7
V: TRBV28
D: TRBD2

DNA: TGTGCCAGCAATTCCCTGGGCTCAACGGAAGCTTTCTTT
CDR3: CASNSLGSTEAFF
size: .
length: 13
J: TRBJ1-1
V: TRBV27
D: .

DNA: TGTGCCAGTAGTCTCTGGACAGGCCTCTATGGCTACACCTTC
CDR3: CASSLWTGLYGYTF
size: .
length: 14
J: TRBJ1-2
V: TRBV19
D: TRBD1

DNA: TGTGCCAGCAGCTTATCGGCGGGGCCGACGGGGGAGCAGTACTTC
CDR3: CASSLSAGPTGEQYF
size: .
length: 15
J: TRBJ2-7
V: TRBV11-2
D: .

DNA: TGTGCCAGCAGCCAATCCTCGGACTGGCCCGAGACCCAGTACTTC
CDR3: CASSQSSDWPETQYF
size: .
length: 15
J: TRBJ2-5
V: TRBV3-1/TRBV3-2
D: .

DNA: TGTGCCAGTACCAGGGACAGAGGGGGCCAAGAGACCCAGTACTTC
CDR3: CASTRDRGGQETQYF
size: .
length: 15
J: TRBJ2-5
V: TRBV19
D: TRBD1

DNA: TGCGCCAGCAGCTCGGAGGACAATGAGCAGTTCTTC
CDR3: CASSSEDNEQFF
size: .
length: 12
J: TRBJ2-1
V: TRBV5-1
D: .

DNA: TGCGCCAGCAGTGATCGACTAGCGGGAGTTGTAGATACGCAGTATTTT
CDR3: CASSDRLAGVVDTQYF
size: few
length: 16
J: TRBJ2-3
V: TRBV5-1
D: TRBD2

DNA: TGCAGCGCCGACACAGGGGGCACCGGGGAGCTGTTTTTT
CDR3: CSADTGGTGELFF
size: .
length: 13
J: TRBJ2-2
V: TRBV29-1
D: TRBD1

DNA: TGTGCCAGCAGCGTATCTTTATACACAGATACGCAGTATTTT
CDR3: CASSVSLYTDTQYF
size: .
length: 14
J: TRBJ2-3
V: TRBV9
D: .

DNA: TGTGCCAGCAGTTACGGACAGGAATATAATTCACCCCTCCACTTT
CDR3: CASSYGQEYNSPLHF
size: .
length: 15
J: TRBJ1-6
V: TRBV6-5
D: TRBD1

DNA: TGCGCCAGCAGCTTGGTCCTAGGGGGCACCGGGGAGCTGTTTTTT
CDR3: CASSLVLGGTGELFF
size: few
length: 15
J: TRBJ2-2
V: TRBV5-1
D: .

DNA: TGCGCCAGCAGTACACTAGCGGGAGAGATCACCGGGGAGCTGTTTTTT
CDR3: CASSTLAGEITGELFF
size: .
length: 16
J: TRBJ2-2
V: TRBV5-1
D: TRBD2

DNA: TGTGCCAGCAGTGAATTCGGGTCAGAGGCTGGAAACACCATATATTTT
CDR3: CASSEFGSEAGNTIYF
size: .
length: 16
J: TRBJ1-3
V: TRBV25-1
D: .

DNA: TGTGCCAGTAGTATTCGACAGGCTAACTATGGCTACACCTTC
CDR3: CASSIRQANYGYTF
size: few
length: 14
J: TRBJ1-2
V: TRBV19
D: .

DNA: TGTGCCAGCTCACCAGTGGGACTGGCGGTCGGGGAGCTGTTTTTT
CDR3: CASSPVGLAVGELFF
size: .
length: 15
J: TRBJ2-2
V: TRBV18
D: .

DNA: TGCAGCGTGAGACGTCCGGGACAGGGTCCCTACGAGCAGTACTTC
CDR3: CSVRRPGQGPYEQYF
size: .
length: 15
J: TRBJ2-7
V: TRBV29-1
D: TRBD1

DNA: TGCGCCAGCAGCAAACAGGGTTTGAACACTGAAGCTTTCTTT
CDR3: CASSKQGLNTEAFF
size: .
length: 14
J: TRBJ1-1
V: TRBV5-1
D: .

DNA: TGCAGCGTTGTGACCAGACAAGCTGGGGCCAACGTCCTGACTTTC
CDR3: CSVVTRQAGANVLTF
size: .
length: 15
J: TRBJ2-6
V: TRBV29-1
D: .

DNA: TGTGCCAGCAGTTCCTCCGGGACAGGGAGGAATGAAGCTTTCTTT
CDR3: CASSSSGTGRNEAFF
size: .
length: 15
J: TRBJ1-1
V: TRBV6-6
D: TRBD1

DNA: TGTGCCAGTAGTATAAACAGGGATCAGCCCCAGCATTTT
CDR3: CASSINRDQPQHF
size: .
length: 13
J: TRBJ1-5
V: TRBV19
D: .

DNA: TGTGCCAGCAGCTCCGGAGCGACTAGCACAGATACGCAGTATTTT
CDR3: CASSSGATSTDTQYF
size: few
length: 15
J: TRBJ2-3
V: TRBV7-3
D: .

DNA: TGTGCCAGCAGCTCTAGCGGGAGGACCTACGAGCAGTACTTC
CDR3: CASSSSGRTYEQYF
size: .
length: 14
J: TRBJ2-7
V: TRBV5-6
D: TRBD2

DNA: TGCGCCAGCACCACAACCAGGACAGGGGGCTTAAACATTCAGTACTTC
CDR3: CASTTTRTGGLNIQYF
size: .
length: 16
J: TRBJ2-4
V: TRBV5-1
D: TRBD1